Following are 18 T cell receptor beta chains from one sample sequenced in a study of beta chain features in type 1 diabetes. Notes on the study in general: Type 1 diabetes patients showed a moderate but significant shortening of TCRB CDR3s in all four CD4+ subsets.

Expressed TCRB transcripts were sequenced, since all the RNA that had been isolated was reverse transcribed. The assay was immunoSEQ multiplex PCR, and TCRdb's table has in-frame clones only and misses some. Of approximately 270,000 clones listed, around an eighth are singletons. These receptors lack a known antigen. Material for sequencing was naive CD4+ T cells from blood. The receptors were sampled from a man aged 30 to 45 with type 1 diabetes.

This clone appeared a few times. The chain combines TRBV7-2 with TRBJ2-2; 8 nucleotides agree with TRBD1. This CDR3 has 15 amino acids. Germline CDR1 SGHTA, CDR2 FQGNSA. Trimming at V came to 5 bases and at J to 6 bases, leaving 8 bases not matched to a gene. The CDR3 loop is CASSPGQGVSGELFF. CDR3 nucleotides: TGTGCCAGCAGCCCCGGACAGGGAGTTTCCGGGGAGCTGTTTTTT.

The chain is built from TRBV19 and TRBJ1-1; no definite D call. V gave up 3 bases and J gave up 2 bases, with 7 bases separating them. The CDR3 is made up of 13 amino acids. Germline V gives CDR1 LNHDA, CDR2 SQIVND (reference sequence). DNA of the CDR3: TGTGCCAGTAGTATTAGACAAAACACTGAAGCTTTCTTT. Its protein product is CASSIRQNTEAFF.

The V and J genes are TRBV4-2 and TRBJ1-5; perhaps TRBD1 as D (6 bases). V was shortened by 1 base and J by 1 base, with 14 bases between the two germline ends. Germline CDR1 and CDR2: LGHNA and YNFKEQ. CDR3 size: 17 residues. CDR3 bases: TGTGCCAGCAGCCAAGCGGGGGGGCTTGGGAGCAATCAGCCCCAGCATTTT. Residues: CASSQAGGLGSNQPQHF.

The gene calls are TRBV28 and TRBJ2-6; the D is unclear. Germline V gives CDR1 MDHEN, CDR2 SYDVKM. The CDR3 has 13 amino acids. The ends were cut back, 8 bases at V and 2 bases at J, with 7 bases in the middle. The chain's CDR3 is CASRRTGANVLTF. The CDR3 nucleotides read TGTGCCAGCCGGAGAACTGGGGCCAACGTCCTGACTTTC.

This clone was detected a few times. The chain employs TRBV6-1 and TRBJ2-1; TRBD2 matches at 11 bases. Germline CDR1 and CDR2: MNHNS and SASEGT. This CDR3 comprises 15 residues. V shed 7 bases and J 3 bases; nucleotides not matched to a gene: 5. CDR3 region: CASIVTSGDYNEQFF. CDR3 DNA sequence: TGTGCCAGCATCGTGACTAGCGGGGACTACAATGAGCAGTTCTTC.

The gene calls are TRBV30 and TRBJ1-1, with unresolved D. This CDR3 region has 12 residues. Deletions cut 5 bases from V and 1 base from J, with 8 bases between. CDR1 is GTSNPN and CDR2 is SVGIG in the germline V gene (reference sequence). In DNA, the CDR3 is TGTGCCTGGGAACTCTGGAACACTGAAGCTTTCTTT. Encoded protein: CAWELWNTEAFF.

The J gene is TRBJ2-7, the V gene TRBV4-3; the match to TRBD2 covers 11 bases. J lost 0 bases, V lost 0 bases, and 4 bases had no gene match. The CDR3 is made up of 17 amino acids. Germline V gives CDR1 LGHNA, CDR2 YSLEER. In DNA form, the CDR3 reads TGCGCCAGCAGCCAAGATACTAGCGGGAGCAGCTCCTACGAGCAGTACTTC. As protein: CASSQDTSGSSSYEQYF.

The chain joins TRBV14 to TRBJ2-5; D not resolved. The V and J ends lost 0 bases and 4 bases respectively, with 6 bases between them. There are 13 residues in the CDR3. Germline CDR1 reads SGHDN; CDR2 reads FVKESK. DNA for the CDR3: TGTGCCAGCAGCCAAGATCTTGTAGAGACCCAGTACTTC. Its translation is CASSQDLVETQYF.

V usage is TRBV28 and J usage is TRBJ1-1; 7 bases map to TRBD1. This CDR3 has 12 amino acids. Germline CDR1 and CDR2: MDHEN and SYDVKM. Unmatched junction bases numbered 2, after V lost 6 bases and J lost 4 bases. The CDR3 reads CASRSGGTEAFF. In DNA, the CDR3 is TGTGCCAGCAGGTCAGGGGGCACTGAAGCTTTCTTT.

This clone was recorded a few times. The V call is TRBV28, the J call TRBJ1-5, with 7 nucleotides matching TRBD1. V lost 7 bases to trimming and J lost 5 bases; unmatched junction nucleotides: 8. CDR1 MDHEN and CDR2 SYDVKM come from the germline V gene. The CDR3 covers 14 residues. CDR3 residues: CASTLGQPYQPQHF. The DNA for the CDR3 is TGTGCCAGCACCCTGGGACAGCCCTATCAGCCCCAGCATTTT.

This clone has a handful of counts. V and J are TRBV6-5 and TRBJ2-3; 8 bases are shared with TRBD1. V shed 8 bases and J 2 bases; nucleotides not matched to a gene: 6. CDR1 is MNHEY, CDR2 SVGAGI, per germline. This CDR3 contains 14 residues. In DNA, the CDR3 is TGTGCCAGCCAACAGGACAGGGACACAGATACGCAGTATTTT. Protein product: CASQQDRDTDTQYF.

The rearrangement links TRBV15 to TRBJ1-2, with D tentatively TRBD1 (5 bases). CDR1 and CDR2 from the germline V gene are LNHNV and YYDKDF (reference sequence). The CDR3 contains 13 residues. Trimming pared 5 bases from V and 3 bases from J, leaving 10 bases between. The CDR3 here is CATSGRDYYGYTF. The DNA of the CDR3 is TGTGCCACCAGCGGCAGGGATTACTATGGCTACACCTTC. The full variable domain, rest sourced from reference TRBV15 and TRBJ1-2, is DAMVIQNPRYQVTQFGKPVTLSCSQTLNHNVMYWYQQKSSQAPKLLFHYYDKDFNNEADTPDNFQSRRPNTSFCFLDIRSPGLGDTAMYLCATSGRDYYGYTFGSGTRLTVV.

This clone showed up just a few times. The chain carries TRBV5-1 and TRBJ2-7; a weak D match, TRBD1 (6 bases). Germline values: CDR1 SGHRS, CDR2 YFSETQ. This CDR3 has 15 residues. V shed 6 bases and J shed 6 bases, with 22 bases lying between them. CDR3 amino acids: CASIETQGAVGEQYF. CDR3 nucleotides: TGCGCCAGCATCGAGACACAGGGCGCTGTGGGCGAGCAGTACTTC.

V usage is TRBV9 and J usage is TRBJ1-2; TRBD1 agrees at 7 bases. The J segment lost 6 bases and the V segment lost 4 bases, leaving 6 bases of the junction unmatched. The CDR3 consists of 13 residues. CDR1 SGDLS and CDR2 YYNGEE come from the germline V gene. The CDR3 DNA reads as TGTGCCAGCAGCCGCGACAGGGTGAATGGCTACACCTTC. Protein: CASSRDRVNGYTF.

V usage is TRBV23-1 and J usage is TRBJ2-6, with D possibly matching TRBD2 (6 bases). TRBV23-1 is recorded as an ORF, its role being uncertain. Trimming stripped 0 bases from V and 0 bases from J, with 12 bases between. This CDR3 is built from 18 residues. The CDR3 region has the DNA TGCGCCAGCAGTCAATCGGGACTTCCTTACTCTGGGGCCAACGTCCTGACTTTC. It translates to CASSQSGLPYSGANVLTF.

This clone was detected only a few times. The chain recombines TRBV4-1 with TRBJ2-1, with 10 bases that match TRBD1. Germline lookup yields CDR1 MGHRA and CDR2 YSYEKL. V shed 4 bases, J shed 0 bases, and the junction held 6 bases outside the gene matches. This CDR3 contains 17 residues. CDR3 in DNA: TGCGCCAGCAGCCTAAGCGGGGACAGGGGCTCCTACAATGAGCAGTTCTTC. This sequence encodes CASSLSGDRGSYNEQFF.

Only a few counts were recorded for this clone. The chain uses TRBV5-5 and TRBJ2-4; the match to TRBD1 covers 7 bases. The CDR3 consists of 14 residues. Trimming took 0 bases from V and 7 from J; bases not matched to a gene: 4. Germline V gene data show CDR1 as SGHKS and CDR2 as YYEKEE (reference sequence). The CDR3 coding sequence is TGTGCCAGCAGCTTGGCAGGCAGGGGGAACATTCAGTACTTC. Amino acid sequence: CASSLAGRGNIQYF. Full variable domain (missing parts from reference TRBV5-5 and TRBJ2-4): DAGVTQSPTHLIKTRGQQVTLRCSPISGHKSVSWYQQVLGQGPQFIFQYYEKEERGRGNFPDRFSARQFPNYSSELNVNALLLGDSALYLCASSLAGRGNIQYFGAGTRLSVL.

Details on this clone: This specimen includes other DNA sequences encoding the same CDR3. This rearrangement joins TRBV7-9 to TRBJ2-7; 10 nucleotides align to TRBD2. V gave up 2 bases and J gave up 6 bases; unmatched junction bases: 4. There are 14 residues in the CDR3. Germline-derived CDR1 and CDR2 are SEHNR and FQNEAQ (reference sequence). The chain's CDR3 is CASSLLAGDGEQYF. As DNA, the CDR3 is TGTGCCAGCAGCTTACTAGCGGGGGACGGCGAGCAGTACTTC. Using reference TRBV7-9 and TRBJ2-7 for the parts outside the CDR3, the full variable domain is DTGVSQNPRHKITKRGQNVTFRCDPISEHNRLYWYRQTLGQGPEFLTYFQNEAQLEKSRLLSDRFSAERPKGSFSTLEIQRTEQGDSAMYLCASSLLAGDGEQYFGPGTRLTVT.